This TCR beta chain emerged from a study of identical twins. The CDR3 spans 17 residues. Germline V gene lookup returns CDR1 SQVTM and CDR2 ANQGSEA. V was clipped by 2 bases and J by 6 bases; unmatched bases: 14. In regard to this clonotype: Its antigen remains unknown.

Study-wide points: Cross-sectional statistical analysis, not tracking of the same donors, underpinned the conclusions. Abundant beta clonotypes from cord blood bore fewer insertions; memory repertoires lacked this pattern. With monozygotic twins, out-of-frame TCR alpha sharing exceeded what models estimated.

TCRdb reprocessed the 5' RACE reads with MiXCR, giving one entry per CDR3 protein. The data hold about 690,000 distinct CDR3 sequences, with less than 7% observed a single time. V gene TRBV29-1 combines with J gene TRBJ2-2; 8 bases map to TRBD2. Sequencing was performed on naive T cells sorted from blood. The receptor's source is a young man in good health. In DNA form, the CDR3 reads TGCAGCGTTGAACAGGGAGGGGTAGCGGGATTTCCCGGGGAGCTGTTTTTT. Amino acids: CSVEQGGVAGFPGELFF.